The T cell receptor beta chain under discussion was sequenced for a study of T-cell memory formation after mild COVID-19. In the study overall: The study found TCR clusters largely donor specific.

Points from the study as a whole: Contracting CD4+ clones were located mainly in CM and EM, and CD8+ clones in EMRA. Clones from the second wave (peaking day 37) had unconfirmed SARS-CoV-2 specificity.

Constant-segment primers were used for 5'RACE, and the resulting TCR alpha and TCR beta cDNA libraries carried sample barcodes and UMIs. TCRdb recomputed calls from the 5' RACE reads with MiXCR, one row per CDR3 protein. The sample contains over 350,000 distinct CDR3 sequences, 20% to 25% of which appear only once. The table lists this clonotype with a few counts. The antigen is unknown. This clonotype originated in an adult woman who had mild COVID-19 (a few samples of this study predate the infection). Cell type and time point are not known. The source material was PBMCs or a T cell subset sorted from them (not recorded which).

The CDR3 is CASSAGNYLYNEQFF. CDR3 sequence (DNA): TGTGCCAGCAGCGCCGGGAACTACTTATACAATGAGCAGTTCTTC. The chain couples TRBV6-1 to TRBJ2-1; the D gene is possibly TRBD2 (5 bases). The germline V and J ends were trimmed by 6 bases and 4 bases, with 16 bases remaining between them. This CDR3 contains 15 residues. Germline CDR1 and CDR2: MNHNS and SASEGT.